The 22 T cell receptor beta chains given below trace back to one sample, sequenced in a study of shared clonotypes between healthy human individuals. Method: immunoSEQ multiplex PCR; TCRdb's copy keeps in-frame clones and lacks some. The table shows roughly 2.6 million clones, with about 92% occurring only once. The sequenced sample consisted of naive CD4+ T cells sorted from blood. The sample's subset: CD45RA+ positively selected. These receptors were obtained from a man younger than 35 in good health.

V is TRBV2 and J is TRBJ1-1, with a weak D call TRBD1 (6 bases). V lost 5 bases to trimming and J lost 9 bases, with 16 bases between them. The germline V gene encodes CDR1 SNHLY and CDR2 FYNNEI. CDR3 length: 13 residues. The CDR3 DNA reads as TGTGCCAGCAGTAAGGACAGCAGCTCGAAAGCTTTCTTT. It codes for CASSKDSSSKAFF.

Here the CDR3 DNA reads TGTGCCAGCAGCTTAGAGGGACAGGGTAATTCACCCCTCCACTTT. This sequence encodes CASSLEGQGNSPLHF. This chain connects TRBV7-9 to TRBJ1-6; 9 positions match TRBD1. This CDR3 region has 15 residues. The V and J ends lost 1 base and 6 bases, in that order; junction bases with no gene match: 1. Germline loops: CDR1 SEHNR, CDR2 FQNEAQ (reference sequence).

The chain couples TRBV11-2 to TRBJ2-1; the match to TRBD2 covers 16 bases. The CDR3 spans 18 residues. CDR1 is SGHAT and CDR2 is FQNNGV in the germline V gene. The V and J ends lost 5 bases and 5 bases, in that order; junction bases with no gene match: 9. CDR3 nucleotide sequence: TGTGCCAGCAGCCCCGCGGGACTAGCGGGGGGGCGTGACAATGAGCAGTTCTTC. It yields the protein CASSPAGLAGGRDNEQFF.

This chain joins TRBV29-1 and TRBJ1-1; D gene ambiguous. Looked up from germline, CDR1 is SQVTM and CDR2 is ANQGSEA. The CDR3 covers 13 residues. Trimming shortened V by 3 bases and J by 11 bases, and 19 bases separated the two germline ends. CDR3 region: CSVDIGRSLDAFF. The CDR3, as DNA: TGCAGCGTTGATATAGGTCGGTCCCTTGATGCTTTCTTT. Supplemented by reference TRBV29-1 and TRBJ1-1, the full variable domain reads SAVISQKPSRDICQRGTSLTIQCQVDSQVTMMFWYRQQPGQSLTLIATANQGSEATYESGFVIDKFPISRPNLTFSTLTVSNMSPEDSSIYLCSVDIGRSLDAFFGQGTRLTVV.

The CDR3 sequence: CASSFLAGTGELFF. As DNA, the CDR3 is TGTGCCAGCAGCTTTCTAGCGGGCACCGGGGAGCTGTTTTTT. The chain recombines TRBV11-2 with TRBJ2-2; 8 positions agree with TRBD2. CDR1 is SGHAT and CDR2 is FQNNGV in the germline V gene. The J segment lost 4 bases and the V segment lost 3 bases, leaving 1 base of the junction unmatched. The CDR3 contains 14 residues.

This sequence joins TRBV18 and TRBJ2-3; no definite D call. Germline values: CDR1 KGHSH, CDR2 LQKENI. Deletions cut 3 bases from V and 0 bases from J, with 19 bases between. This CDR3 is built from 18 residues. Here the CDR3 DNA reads TGTGCCAGCTCACCGCTCCCTCACACGGCGATCAGCACAGATACGCAGTATTTT. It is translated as CASSPLPHTAISTDTQYF.

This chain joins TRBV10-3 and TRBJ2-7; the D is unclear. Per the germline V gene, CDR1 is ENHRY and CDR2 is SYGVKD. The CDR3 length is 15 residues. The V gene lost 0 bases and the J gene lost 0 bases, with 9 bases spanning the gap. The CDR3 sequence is CAISESTASSYEQYF. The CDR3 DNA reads TGTGCCATCAGTGAGTCTACAGCGAGCTCCTACGAGCAGTACTTC.

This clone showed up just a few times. For the CDR3, the DNA is TGTGCCAGCAGCGGGGGACTCCTACCGAACACCGGGGAGCTGTTTTTT. It translates to CASSGGLLPNTGELFF. V gene TRBV5-4 combines with J gene TRBJ2-2; D is perhaps TRBD2 (6 bases). CDR1 and CDR2 from the germline V gene are SGHNT and YYREEE (reference sequence). CDR3 length equals 16 residues. Between the trimmed V and J ends, which lost 4 bases and 0 bases, there was a span of 13 bases.

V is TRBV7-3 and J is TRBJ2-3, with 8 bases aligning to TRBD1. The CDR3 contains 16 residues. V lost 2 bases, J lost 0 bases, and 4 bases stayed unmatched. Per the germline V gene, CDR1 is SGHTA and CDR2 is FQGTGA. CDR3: CASSLQTGVSTDTQYF. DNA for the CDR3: TGTGCCAGCAGCTTACAGACAGGGGTTAGCACAGATACGCAGTATTTT.

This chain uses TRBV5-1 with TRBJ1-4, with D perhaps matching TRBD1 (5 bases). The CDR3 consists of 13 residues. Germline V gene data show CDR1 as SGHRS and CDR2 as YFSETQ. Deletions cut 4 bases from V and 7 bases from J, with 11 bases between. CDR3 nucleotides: TGCGCCAGCAGCCCGGGGGTGGCTGAAAAACTGTTTTTT. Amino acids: CASSPGVAEKLFF.

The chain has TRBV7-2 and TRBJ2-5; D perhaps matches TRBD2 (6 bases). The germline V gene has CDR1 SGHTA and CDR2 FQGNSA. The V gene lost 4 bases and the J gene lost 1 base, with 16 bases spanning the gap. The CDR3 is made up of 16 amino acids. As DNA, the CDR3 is TGTGCCAGCAGCTCCGATTCGGGGGACCGCCAAGAGACCCAGTACTTC. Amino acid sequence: CASSSDSGDRQETQYF.

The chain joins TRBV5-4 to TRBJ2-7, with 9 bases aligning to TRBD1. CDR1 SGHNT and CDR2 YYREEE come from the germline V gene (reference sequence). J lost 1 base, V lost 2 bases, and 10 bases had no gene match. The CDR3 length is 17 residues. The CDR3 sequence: CASSLARTGAFSYEQYF. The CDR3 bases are TGTGCCAGCAGCTTAGCCCGGACAGGGGCTTTTTCCTACGAGCAGTACTTC.

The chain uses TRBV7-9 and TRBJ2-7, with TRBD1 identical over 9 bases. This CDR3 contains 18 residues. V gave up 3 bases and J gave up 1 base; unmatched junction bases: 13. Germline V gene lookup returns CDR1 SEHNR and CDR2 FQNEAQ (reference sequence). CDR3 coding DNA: TGTGCCAGCAGCTTCCATGGGTCGCCGGGACAGGGATCCTACGAGCAGTACTTC. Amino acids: CASSFHGSPGQGSYEQYF.

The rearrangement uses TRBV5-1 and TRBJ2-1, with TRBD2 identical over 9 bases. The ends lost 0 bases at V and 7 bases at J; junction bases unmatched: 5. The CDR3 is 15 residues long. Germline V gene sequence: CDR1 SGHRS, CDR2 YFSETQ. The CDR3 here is CASSLDAGGKNEQFF. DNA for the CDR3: TGCGCCAGCAGCTTGGATGCGGGAGGGAAGAATGAGCAGTTCTTC.

CDR3 DNA: TGTGCCAGCTCACCACCGAAGGGGGGAGGCACAGATACGCAGTATTTT. It specifies CASSPPKGGGTDTQYF. The chain carries TRBV18 and TRBJ2-3, with D perhaps being TRBD1 or TRBD2 (6 bases each). Trimming left V 0 bases short and J 1 base short, with 11 bases between. Germline V gene sequence: CDR1 KGHSH, CDR2 LQKENI. This CDR3 comprises 16 residues.

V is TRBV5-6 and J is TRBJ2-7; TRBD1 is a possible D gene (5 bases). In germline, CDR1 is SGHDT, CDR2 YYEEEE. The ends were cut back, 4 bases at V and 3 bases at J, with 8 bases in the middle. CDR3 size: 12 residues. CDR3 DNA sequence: TGTGCCAGCAGCGCGACAGACTACGAGCAGTACTTC. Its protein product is CASSATDYEQYF.

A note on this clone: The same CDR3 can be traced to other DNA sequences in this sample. CDR3 amino acids: CASSQGQGASGNTIYF. In DNA, the CDR3 is TGTGCCAGCAGCCAAGGGCAGGGGGCTTCCGGAAACACCATATATTTT. The gene calls are TRBV4-2 and TRBJ1-3; 8 nucleotides match TRBD1. Germline V gene sequence: CDR1 LGHNA, CDR2 YNFKEQ. J lost 4 bases, V lost 1 base, and 6 bases had no gene match. The CDR3 totals 16 residues.

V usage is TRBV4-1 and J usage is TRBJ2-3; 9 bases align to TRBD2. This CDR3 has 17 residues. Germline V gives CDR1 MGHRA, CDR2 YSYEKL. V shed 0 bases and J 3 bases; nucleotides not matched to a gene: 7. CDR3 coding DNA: TGCGCCAGCAGCCAAGATCGGCGGGGGGGCCGGACAGATACGCAGTATTTT. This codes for CASSQDRRGGRTDTQYF.

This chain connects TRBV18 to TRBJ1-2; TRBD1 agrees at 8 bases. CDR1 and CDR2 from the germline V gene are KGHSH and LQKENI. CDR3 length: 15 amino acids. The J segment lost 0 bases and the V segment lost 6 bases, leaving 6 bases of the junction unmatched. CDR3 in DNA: TGTGCCAGCTCTTCCCAGGGGGCAGCTAACTATGGCTACACCTTC. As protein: CASSSQGAANYGYTF.

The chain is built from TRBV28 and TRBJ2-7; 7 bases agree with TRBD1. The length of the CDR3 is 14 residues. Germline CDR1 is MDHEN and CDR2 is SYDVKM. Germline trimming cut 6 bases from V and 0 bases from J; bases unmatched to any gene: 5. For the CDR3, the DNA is TGTGCCAGCAGGGGACAGCGTGACTCCTACGAGCAGTACTTC. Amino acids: CASRGQRDSYEQYF.

The DNA for the CDR3 is TGTGCCAGCTCTTCAAATTTTCGCACAGATACGCAGTATTTT. It codes for CASSSNFRTDTQYF. The gene calls are TRBV18 and TRBJ2-3; D is uncertain. The CDR3 loop spans 14 amino acids. Trimming stripped 6 bases from V and 1 base from J, with 11 bases between. The germline gives CDR1 KGHSH, CDR2 LQKENI.

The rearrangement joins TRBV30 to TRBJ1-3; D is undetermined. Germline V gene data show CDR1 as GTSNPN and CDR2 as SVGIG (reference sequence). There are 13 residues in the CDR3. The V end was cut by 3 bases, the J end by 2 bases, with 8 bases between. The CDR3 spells CAWRERPGNTIYF. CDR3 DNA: TGTGCCTGGAGGGAGCGCCCTGGAAACACCATATATTTT. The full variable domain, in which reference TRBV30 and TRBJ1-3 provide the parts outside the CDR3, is SQTIHQWPATLVQPVGSPLSLECTVEGTSNPNLYWYRQAAGRGLQLLFYSVGIGQISSEVPQNLSASRPQDRQFILSSKKLLLSDSGFYLCAWRERPGNTIYFGEGSWLTVV.